What follows are 18 T cell receptor beta chains derived from one specimen sequenced in a study of T-cell reconstitution after alpha-beta-depleted transplantation in children. A TCRbeta library incorporating unique molecular identifiers was prepared. TCRdb independently ran MiXCR on the PCR reads; one entry per CDR3 protein. The sample contains approximately 590,000 distinct CDR3 sequences, about 10% of which appear only once. Source: PBMCs from the stem cell graft donor, taken from the stem cell graft. The receptors shown here come from a human donor who donated a stem cell graft to a child with acute myeloid leukemia.

J is TRBJ2-2 and V is TRBV6-2 or TRBV6-3; 10 bases match TRBD2. The CDR3 runs to 15 residues. CDR1 and CDR2 from the germline V gene are MNHEY and SVGEGT. Germline trimming cut 4 bases from V and 6 bases from J; bases unmatched to any gene: 5. CDR3: CASSSSSGSPGELFF. The CDR3 nucleotides read TGTGCCAGCAGTTCCTCTAGCGGGAGTCCCGGGGAGCTGTTTTTT.

The gene calls are TRBV12-3 or TRBV12-4 and TRBJ2-4; D unresolved. The V and J ends lost 3 bases and 7 bases respectively, with 4 bases between them. This CDR3 is built from 11 residues. DNA for the CDR3: TGTGCCAGCAGTTTGCGGAACATTCAGTACTTC. Amino acids: CASSLRNIQYF.

This clonotype was seen many times. The chain links TRBV29-1 to TRBJ1-4; TRBD1 matches at 9 bases. V shed 5 bases, J shed 5 bases, and the junction held 6 bases outside the gene matches. Germline CDR1 is SQVTM and CDR2 is ANQGSEA. The CDR3 has 14 residues. The DNA of the CDR3 is TGCAGCGTTCAGGACAGGGGCTGGAATGAAAAACTGTTTTTT. Translating it yields CSVQDRGWNEKLFF.

The chain is built from TRBV12-3 or TRBV12-4 and TRBJ1-5, with a weak D call TRBD1 (6 bases). V lost 6 bases, J lost 4 bases, and 10 bases lay in between. The length of the CDR3 is 13 residues. This CDR3 reads CASRQGPNQPQHF. In DNA, the CDR3 is TGTGCCAGCAGACAGGGACCTAATCAGCCCCAGCATTTT.

This clonotype was seen many times. The genes are TRBV7-3 and TRBJ2-7, with 11 nucleotides matching TRBD2. The CDR3 runs 14 residues. V shed 5 bases, J shed 7 bases, and the junction held 7 bases outside the gene matches. Looked up from germline, CDR1 is SGHTA and CDR2 is FQGTGA. DNA for the CDR3: TGTGCCAGCAGCGCAGGGACTAGCGGTCTGGAGCAGTACTTC. This sequence encodes CASSAGTSGLEQYF.

This clonotype was counted ten times or more. The chain uses TRBV20-1 and TRBJ2-5; D is unclear. Germline CDR1 and CDR2: DFQATT and SNEGSKA (reference sequence). The CDR3 sequence is 12 residues long. The V end lost 2 bases, the J end lost 5 bases, and 9 bases lay between the germline ends. The CDR3, as DNA: TGCAGTGCTAGATCCGCTAGTGAGACCCAGTACTTC. It codes for CSARSASETQYF.

The rearrangement links TRBV7-9 to TRBJ1-5, with D unresolved. There are 13 residues in the CDR3. CDR1 and CDR2 from the germline V gene are SEHNR and FQNEAQ (reference sequence). Trimming left V 3 bases short and J 3 bases short, with 6 bases between. CDR3 loop: CASSFGFNQPQHF. DNA of the CDR3: TGTGCCAGCAGCTTTGGGTTCAATCAGCCCCAGCATTTT.

The chain employs TRBV5-1 and TRBJ1-2; no firm D call. Trimming stripped 5 bases from V and 9 bases from J, with 17 bases between. This CDR3 spans 13 amino acids. Germline V gene sequence: CDR1 SGHRS, CDR2 YFSETQ. The CDR3 DNA is TGCGCCAGCAGTTCAGGCTACACCGACCGCTACACCTTC. Protein sequence: CASSSGYTDRYTF.

This clonotype has a count of ten or more. The CDR3 DNA follows: TGTGCCAGCAGCTTAAGGGGTAGCGGGAGTGATACGCAGTATTTT. It codes for CASSLRGSGSDTQYF. The chain employs TRBV7-2 and TRBJ2-3, with 9 bases identical to TRBD2. The germline gives CDR1 SGHTA, CDR2 FQGNSA. The CDR3 contains 15 residues. V was clipped by 2 bases and J by 6 bases; unmatched bases: 6.

This clonotype appeared many times. The chain carries TRBV6-2 or TRBV6-3 and TRBJ1-5, with D perhaps matching TRBD1 (6 bases). The CDR3 runs 15 residues. Germline V gene sequence: CDR1 MNHEY, CDR2 SVGEGT. Between the trimmed V and J ends, which lost 6 bases and 6 bases, there was a span of 18 bases. As DNA, the CDR3 is TGTGCCAGCAGCCGTAGACAGGTTAACAGTCAGCCCCAGCATTTT. Amino acid sequence: CASSRRQVNSQPQHF.

The J gene is TRBJ1-5, the V gene TRBV9; possible D gene TRBD1, 6 bases. Germline V gene lookup returns CDR1 SGDLS and CDR2 YYNGEE. Trimming removed 2 bases from V and 5 bases from J, with 14 bases in between. This CDR3 comprises 15 residues. This CDR3 reads CASSVSDRTDQPQHF. For the CDR3, the DNA is TGTGCCAGCAGCGTTAGTGACAGGACTGATCAGCCCCAGCATTTT.

The V and J genes are TRBV20-1 and TRBJ1-1, with TRBD1 identical over 10 bases. Germline-derived CDR1 and CDR2 are DFQATT and SNEGSKA (reference sequence). V shed 0 bases and J 3 bases; nucleotides not matched to a gene: 10. The CDR3 loop spans 17 amino acids. The DNA of the CDR3 is TGCAGTGCTAGAGATCGCGACAGGGGGCGGTGGGACACTGAAGCTTTCTTT. It specifies CSARDRDRGRWDTEAFF.

This clonotype was seen only a few times. The J gene is TRBJ2-7, the V gene TRBV6-2 or TRBV6-3; D is tentatively TRBD1 or TRBD2 (5 bases each). Looked up from germline, CDR1 is MNHEY and CDR2 is SVGEGT. The CDR3 has 14 amino acids. Trimming took 7 bases from V and 9 from J, leaving 22 bases between them. CDR3 nucleotides: TGTGCCAGCAAACGAGGGACGGGCGGCAATGGGCAGTACTTC. This encodes CASKRGTGGNGQYF.

Only a few counts were recorded for this clonotype. The V gene is TRBV5-1, the J gene TRBJ1-2; D is unclear. The CDR3 contains 13 residues. Per the germline V gene, CDR1 is SGHRS and CDR2 is YFSETQ. V gave up 1 base and J gave up 4 bases, with 8 bases separating them. DNA for the CDR3: TGCGCCAGCAGCTTGCGTCTACTCTATGGCTACACCTTC. Protein sequence: CASSLRLLYGYTF.

This clonotype was counted at least ten times. The chain is built from TRBV20-1 and TRBJ2-3; 7 positions agree with TRBD2. The CDR3 covers 16 residues. J was trimmed by 0 bases and V by 3 bases; bases with no gene match: 9. CDR1 is DFQATT, CDR2 SNEGSKA, per germline (reference sequence). CDR3 DNA: TGCAGTGCTAGTGGTGATAGCGGGTCTAGCACAGATACGCAGTATTTT. It yields the protein CSASGDSGSSTDTQYF.

This clonotype occurred many times. The rearrangement links TRBV5-1 to TRBJ1-1; perhaps TRBD1 as D (5 bases). The CDR3 length is 14 residues. Trimming pared 1 base from V and 1 base from J, leaving 8 bases between. CDR1 is SGHRS, CDR2 YFSETQ, per germline. CDR3 sequence: CASSLSGTNTEAFF. The CDR3 coding sequence is TGCGCCAGCAGCTTGTCAGGGACGAACACTGAAGCTTTCTTT.

This clonotype was seen only a few times. The J gene is TRBJ2-7, the V gene TRBV30; D possibly matches TRBD1 or TRBD2 (6 bases each). In germline, CDR1 is GTSNPN, CDR2 SVGIG (reference sequence). Between the trimmed V and J ends, which lost 1 base and 1 base, there was a span of 8 bases. The CDR3 spans 13 residues. The CDR3 region has the DNA TGTGCCTGGAGTGGGGGGGCGTCCTACGAGCAGTACTTC. This encodes CAWSGGASYEQYF.

This clonotype was seen ten or more times. The chain has TRBV24-1 and TRBJ2-4; 12 positions match TRBD2. Germline V gene lookup returns CDR1 KGHDR and CDR2 SFDVKD. V lost 4 bases to trimming and J lost 4 bases; unmatched junction nucleotides: 7. CDR3 length: 17 amino acids. CDR3 protein: CATSDTGLAGTKNIQYF. For the CDR3, the DNA is TGTGCCACCAGTGACACGGGACTAGCGGGTACGAAAAACATTCAGTACTTC.